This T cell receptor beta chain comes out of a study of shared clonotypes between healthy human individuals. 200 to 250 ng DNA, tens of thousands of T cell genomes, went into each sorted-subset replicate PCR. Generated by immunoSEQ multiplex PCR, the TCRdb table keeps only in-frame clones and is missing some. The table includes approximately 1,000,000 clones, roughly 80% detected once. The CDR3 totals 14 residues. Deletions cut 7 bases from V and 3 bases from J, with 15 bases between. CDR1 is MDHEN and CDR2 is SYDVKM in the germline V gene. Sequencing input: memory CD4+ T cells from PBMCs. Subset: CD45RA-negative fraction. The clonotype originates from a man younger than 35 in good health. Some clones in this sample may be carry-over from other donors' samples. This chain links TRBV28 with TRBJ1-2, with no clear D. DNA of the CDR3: TGTGCCAGCAAGAGGCCAGGTGGGGACTATGGCTACACCTTC. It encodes CASKRPGGDYGYTF.